A selection of T cell receptor beta chains follows, all from one sample in a study of T cells in Graves' hyperthyroidism and ophthalmopathy. Via MiXCR, TCRdb re-called the multiplex PCR reads, giving one row per CDR3 protein. The data contain hundreds of thousands of distinct CDR3 sequences, about 14% of them singletons. What was sequenced was blood. The receptors here all came from a man aged 18 to 30 with Graves' ophthalmopathy. CDR3s include the opening cysteine and the closing phenylalanine or tryptophan. The D gene is left open where the match is weak. Clone size is given for some rows only: seen once, a few or many times, or a class if the clone is expanded.

d_call,j_call,v_call,clone_size,cdr3_aa,cdr3_nt
TRBD2,TRBJ2-5,TRBV3-1,-,CASSQDLTSGEETQYF,TGTGCCAGCAGCCAAGACCTTACGAGCGGGGAAGAGACCCAGTACTTC
TRBD2,TRBJ2-7,TRBV24-1,-,CATSDYTSGSIDEQYF,TGTGCCACCAGTGATTACACTAGCGGGAGCATCGACGAGCAGTACTTC
-,TRBJ1-5,TRBV30,few,CAWGAAGQPQHF,TGTGCCTGGGGGGCCGCCGGGCAGCCCCAGCATTTT
-,TRBJ1-1,TRBV5-1,many,CASRRTGSEAFF,TGCGCGAGCAGGCGGACTGGGAGTGAAGCTTTCTTT
-,TRBJ2-3,TRBV27,-,CASNPSGPGIEQYF,TGTGCCAGCAATCCTTCGGGGCCCGGGATCGAGCAGTATTTT
TRBD2,TRBJ2-1,TRBV11-3,many,CASRPTSGGSSYNEQFF,TGTGCCAGCAGACCGACTAGCGGGGGGAGCTCCTACAATGAGCAGTTCTTC
-,TRBJ1-6,TRBV7-9,-,CASSSSEGGDSPLHF,TGTGCCAGCAGCTCGTCAGAGGGGGGGGATTCACCCCTCCACTTT
TRBD2,TRBJ2-3,TRBV20-1,many,CSAGLAGVRYTDTQYF,TGCAGTGCCGGACTAGCGGGGGTTCGTTACACAGATACGCAGTATTTT
TRBD2,TRBJ2-1,TRBV18,many,CASSPPSLADNEQFF,TGTGCCAGCTCACCACCGAGCCTAGCGGACAATGAGCAGTTCTTC
TRBD2,TRBJ2-5,TRBV15,many,CATSRAGGGLAGGPRETQYF,TGTGCCACCAGCAGAGCGGGTGGGGGTCTAGCGGGTGGTCCCAGGGAGACCCAGTACTTC
-,TRBJ1-4,TRBV6-1,many,CASRDGTHNEKLFF,TGTGCCAGCAGGGACGGGACTCATAATGAAAAACTGTTTTTT
TRBD1,TRBJ2-7,TRBV12-3/TRBV12-4,many,CASFRGSGYEQYF,TGTGCCAGCTTCAGGGGGTCTGGGTACGAGCAGTACTTC
-,TRBJ2-3,TRBV24-1,many,CATSDPPRTNTDTQYF,TGTGCCACCAGTGACCCCCCCAGGACAAACACAGATACGCAGTATTTT
TRBD1,TRBJ1-1,TRBV19,many,CASSIPRQVRGPDTEAFF,TGTGCCAGTAGTATTCCCCGACAGGTGAGGGGGCCAGACACTGAAGCTTTCTTT
-,TRBJ1-2,TRBV6-1,few,CASSTDTYGYTF,TGTGCCAGCAGTACCGACACCTATGGCTACACCTTC
TRBD1,TRBJ2-7,TRBV7-9,many,CASSGQGAEQYF,TGTGCCAGCAGTGGACAGGGGGCCGAGCAGTACTTC
-,TRBJ2-5,TRBV2,many,CASSEGETQYF,TGTGCCAGCAGTGAAGGAGAGACCCAGTACTTC